Listed below are T cell receptor beta chains from one sample, sequenced in a study of blood T cell repertoires in COVID-19. Sequenced by immunoSEQ multiplex PCR; TCRdb stores in-frame clones only, minus some. The data contain some 50,000 clones, approximately 80% of them seen just once; the ten biggest clones take up about 18%. Sequenced material: peripheral blood. The receptors derive from a human donor with active or convalescent COVID-19. The donor label of this sample is uncertain. Each CDR3 is given with its conserved first and last residue. The order of the fields is V gene, clone size, D gene, J gene, CDR3 DNA, CDR3 protein. A D gene is named only where the DNA matches it firmly. Clone sizes are given selectively: once, few, many, or a class where the clone is expanded.

>TRBV6-5|NA|NA|TRBJ1-5
TGTGCCAGCGTCACGGCAGGTCGCGAGCCCCAGCATTTT
CASVTAGREPQHF
>TRBV7-9|NA|NA|TRBJ2-6
TGTGCCAGCAGCAGTCCCCGGGCTGGGGCCAACGTCCTGACTTTC
CASSSPRAGANVLTF
>TRBV3-1/TRBV3-2|NA|NA|TRBJ1-2
TGTGCCAGCAGCCAAGATCCAGGGATGGGTGGCTACACCTTC
CASSQDPGMGGYTF
>TRBV27|NA|NA|TRBJ1-1
TGTGCCAGCCGAACCGGGGGTTACACTGAAGCTTTCTTT
CASRTGGYTEAFF
>TRBV3-1/TRBV3-2|NA|TRBD1|TRBJ2-3
TGTGCCAGCAGCCTCGCCGGACAGGGGGTCACAGATACGCAGTATTTT
CASSLAGQGVTDTQYF
>TRBV6-1|NA|TRBD2|TRBJ2-7
TGTGCCAGCAGTGAATGGGTCCTAGCGGGAGGGACCTACGAGCAGTACTTC
CASSEWVLAGGTYEQYF
>TRBV11-2|NA|TRBD1|TRBJ1-1
TGTGCCAGCAGCTCAACAGGGGGAATAAGCACTGAAGCTTTCTTT
CASSSTGGISTEAFF
>TRBV27|NA|TRBD1|TRBJ1-2
TGTGCCAGCAGTCCCGACAGGGGGGGACCCTATGGCTACACCTTC
CASSPDRGGPYGYTF
>TRBV7-8|NA|TRBD2|TRBJ2-7
TGTGCCAGCAGCTTAGCGCCTAGCGGGAGTTACGAGCAGTACTTC
CASSLAPSGSYEQYF
>TRBV11-3|NA|NA|TRBJ1-2
TGTGCCAGCAGCGACAGAAACTATGGCTACACCTTC
CASSDRNYGYTF
>TRBV27|NA|TRBD1|TRBJ1-2
TGTGCCAGCAGTTTAGGGACAGGGGGCCATGGCTACACCTTC
CASSLGTGGHGYTF
>TRBV5-1|NA|TRBD2|TRBJ2-7
TGCGCCAGCAGCCCCGGGGGGGTCGGGGAGCAGTACTTC
CASSPGGVGEQYF
>TRBV27|NA|TRBD2|TRBJ2-5
TGTGCCAGCAGCACCGGACTAGCGGGAGTCCAACAAGAGACCCAGTACTTC
CASSTGLAGVQQETQYF
>TRBV28|NA|NA|TRBJ1-2
TGTGCCAGCAGCCCGCAGGGATATAATGGCTACACCTTC
CASSPQGYNGYTF
>TRBV7-2|few|TRBD2|TRBJ2-5
TGTGCCAGCAGCCTGGCAAACGGGAGGGCCGAGACCCAGTACTTC
CASSLANGRAETQYF
>TRBV11-2|NA|NA|TRBJ1-2
TGTGCCAGCAGCTTAGATGCATATTCTATCGATGGCTACACCTTC
CASSLDAYSIDGYTF
>TRBV5-1|NA|TRBD2|TRBJ2-3
TGCGCCAGCAGCTCTGGGACTACCGATGGGGATACGCAGTATTTT
CASSSGTTDGDTQYF
>TRBV9|NA|TRBD1|TRBJ2-2
TGTGCCAGCAGGAGTGCGGGACAGGGGATCACCGGGGAGCTGTTTTTT
CASRSAGQGITGELFF
>TRBV9|once|NA|TRBJ2-3
TGTGCCAGAGCCTCTACGCGGGGCCCCACAGATACGCAGTATTTT
CARASTRGPTDTQYF
>TRBV11-2|once|NA|TRBJ1-6
TGTGCCAGCAGCTTAGATCCAGGGCCTAATTCACCCCTCCACTTT
CASSLDPGPNSPLHF
>TRBV10-3|NA|NA|TRBJ1-1
TGTGCCATGCAAACAACACTGAACACTGAAGCTTTCTTT
CAMQTTLNTEAFF
>TRBV2|NA|NA|TRBJ2-2
TGTGCCAGCAATCCCAGCGGGCCCGGGGAGCTGTTTTTT
CASNPSGPGELFF
>TRBV19|NA|TRBD1|TRBJ2-4
TGTGCCAGTAGGGAGGACAGGGCGCTAGAAGGCATTCAGTACTTC
CASREDRALEGIQYF
>TRBV4-2|NA|NA|TRBJ2-2
TGTGCCAGCAGCCTAAGAAAGCGGGCAGGGGGTCTTGGAAACACCGGGGAGCTGTTTTTT
CASSLRKRAGGLGNTGELFF
>TRBV5-6|NA|NA|TRBJ1-2
TGTGCCAGCAGCCCAGGAGGGCCCGCGGACTATGGCTACACCTTC
CASSPGGPADYGYTF
>TRBV5-1|NA|NA|TRBJ1-2
TGCGCCAGCAGCGCGACAGGTGGGGACTATGGCTACACCTTC
CASSATGGDYGYTF
>TRBV6-2/TRBV6-3|NA|NA|TRBJ1-5
TGTGCCAGCAGTTACTCCGGGGGTAGCAATCAGCCCCAGCATTTT
CASSYSGGSNQPQHF
>TRBV4-1|NA|TRBD1|TRBJ1-5
TGCGCCAGCAGCCAAGATGGGGACAGGGGTATCCAGCCCCAGCATTTT
CASSQDGDRGIQPQHF
>TRBV11-3|NA|NA|TRBJ1-1
TGTGCCAGCAGCTCCCAGGGTCCGGACACTGAAGCTTTCTTT
CASSSQGPDTEAFF
>TRBV19|NA|NA|TRBJ2-3
TGTGCCAGTAGTATAGCCCTTCCCGGGAAACAGGATACGCAGTATTTT
CASSIALPGKQDTQYF
>TRBV5-6|NA|TRBD2|TRBJ2-2
TGTGCCCGCGGGACTAGCGGGAGTAGAGATACCGGGGAGCTGTTTTTT
CARGTSGSRDTGELFF
>TRBV10-2|few|TRBD1|TRBJ1-4
TGCGCCAGCAGTGGACAGGGGACTAATGAAAAACTGTTTTTT
CASSGQGTNEKLFF